This passage covers 10 T cell receptor beta chains from one sample sequenced in a study of cytomegalovirus exposure and HLA in healthy donors (dated 2017 in TCRdb). Libraries were built with the immunoSEQ multiplex PCR assay. For the multiplex PCR, a mixture combining 60 forward primers for TCR Vbeta segments and 13 reverse primers for TCR Jbeta segments was used. TCRdb obtained this table from immuneACCESS and retained in-frame rearrangements with V and J assigned. These tables miss some clones; where compared with another copy, unresolved V genes account for less than half of the shortfall, and the remainder is unexplained. In all, the sample holds about 180,000 clones, and 84% of those were seen once. The top ten constitute around 0.41% of the sample. Sequencing used PBMCs. Receptors originate from a boy aged 2 to 10 in good health and CMV-seronegative.

Remarks on this clone: Within the sample, other DNA sequences also encode this same CDR3. The rearrangement links TRBV6-5 to TRBJ1-3; D is ambiguous. V was clipped by 2 bases and J by 4 bases, with 6 bases between them. Germline V gene sequence: CDR1 MNHEY, CDR2 SVGAGI. The CDR3 has 13 residues. CDR3 region: CASSYGGGNTIYF. The CDR3 bases are TGTGCCAGCAGTTACGGCGGAGGAAACACCATATATTTT.

V gene TRBV5-1 combines with J gene TRBJ1-1; 9 bases align to TRBD1. Germline loops: CDR1 SGHRS, CDR2 YFSETQ. With V trimmed by 4 bases and J by 3 bases, 13 bases remained unmatched. The CDR3 length is 17 residues. The CDR3 bases are TGCGCCAGCAGCCCCGCCAGGACAGGGGATGGTGACACTGAAGCTTTCTTT. It is translated as CASSPARTGDGDTEAFF.

J is TRBJ2-1 and V is TRBV7-9, with TRBD2 matching over 13 bases. V shed 0 bases and J 4 bases; nucleotides not matched to a gene: 9. The CDR3 contains 19 residues. Germline CDR1 reads SEHNR; CDR2 reads FQNEAQ (reference sequence). The CDR3 DNA sequence: TGTGCCAGCAGCTTAGCGTCCGGGACTAGCGGGGCACCTTACAATGAGCAGTTCTTC. This encodes CASSLASGTSGAPYNEQFF. Supplemented by reference TRBV7-9 and TRBJ2-1, the full variable domain reads DTGVSQNPRHKITKRGQNVTFRCDPISEHNRLYWYRQTLGQGPEFLTYFQNEAQLEKSRLLSDRFSAERPKGSFSTLEIQRTEQGDSAMYLCASSLASGTSGAPYNEQFFGPGTRLTVL.

The rearrangement joins TRBV5-1 to TRBJ1-1; a possible D gene is TRBD1 (6 bases). The ends were cut back, 2 bases at V and 0 bases at J, with 14 bases in the middle. This CDR3 is built from 16 residues. The germline gives CDR1 SGHRS, CDR2 YFSETQ. CDR3 coding DNA: TGCGCCAGCAGCTTCGCGGGGGCGGTCTTGAACACTGAAGCTTTCTTT. It codes for CASSFAGAVLNTEAFF.

The chain is built from TRBV6-1 and TRBJ2-1; no clear D gene. Per germline, CDR1 MNHNS and CDR2 SASEGT. CDR3 size: 15 residues. Trimming shortened V by 1 base and J by 0 bases, and 7 bases separated the two germline ends. The CDR3 protein is CASSEEAYSYNEQFF. For the CDR3, the DNA is TGTGCCAGCAGTGAAGAAGCGTACTCCTACAATGAGCAGTTCTTC.

This chain links TRBV10-2 with TRBJ2-3; 9 bases match TRBD1. Germline loops: CDR1 WSHSY, CDR2 SAAADI. The CDR3 spans 14 residues. Trimming took 4 bases from V and 4 from J; bases not matched to a gene: 3. The CDR3 DNA reads as TGCGCCAGCAGTGGGACAGGGGTGGCAGATACGCAGTATTTT. As protein: CASSGTGVADTQYF.

The gene calls are TRBV18 and TRBJ2-7, with 8 positions matching TRBD1. CDR1 KGHSH and CDR2 LQKENI come from the germline V gene. There are 14 residues in the CDR3. With V trimmed by 2 bases and J by 7 bases, 7 bases remained unmatched. CDR3 in DNA: TGTGCCAGCTCACCAGTACAGGGGGTAGGTGAGCAGTACTTC. As protein: CASSPVQGVGEQYF.

J is TRBJ2-1 and V is TRBV27; maybe TRBD2 (5 bases). Per germline, CDR1 MNHEY and CDR2 SMNVEV (reference sequence). Trimming took 2 bases from V and 0 from J, leaving 14 bases between them. This CDR3 is built from 17 residues. The CDR3 DNA reads TGTGCCAGCAGTTTAGGCGAGGGTTCGAGCTCCTACAATGAGCAGTTCTTC. It encodes CASSLGEGSSSYNEQFF.

This clone appeared a few times. The rearrangement uses TRBV12-5 and TRBJ1-4; possible D gene TRBD1, 6 bases. This CDR3 has 14 amino acids. Per germline, CDR1 LGHNT and CDR2 FRNRAP. V dropped 3 bases and J dropped 3 bases, with 8 bases sitting between them. CDR3 amino acids: CASGLSGANEKLFF. The CDR3 nucleotides read TGTGCTAGTGGTTTATCAGGGGCTAATGAAAAACTGTTTTTT.

V and J are TRBV10-1 and TRBJ1-1, with TRBD1 as a possible D gene (6 bases). Germline V CDR1 and CDR2: WNHNN, SYGVQD (reference sequence). V lost 7 bases to trimming and J lost 1 base, with 13 bases between them. This CDR3 is 14 amino acids long. This CDR3 is CASKGSGENTEAFF. The CDR3 DNA reads as TGCGCCAGCAAGGGGTCAGGGGAGAACACTGAAGCTTTCTTT.